The next 22 T cell receptor beta chains were all read from a single sample in a study of cytomegalovirus exposure and HLA in healthy donors. The PCR contained 60 Vbeta and 13 Jbeta primers. Clones were sequenced by immunoSEQ multiplex PCR, and TCRdb holds only the in-frame ones, with some missing. The sample lists hundreds of thousands of clones, approximately 70% occurring once. Sequenced material: PBMCs. The receptors originated from a man aged 35-49 years in good health and CMV-seropositive.

J is TRBJ2-5 and V is TRBV4-2, with D perhaps TRBD1 (5 bases). The end of the DNA is better explained by TRBJ2-7, so the J call may be wrong. CDR1 is LGHNA, CDR2 YNFKEQ, per germline. The CDR3 length is 15 residues. CDR3: CASSQVGATTYEQYF. The CDR3 bases are TGTGCCAGCAGCCAAGTTGGGGCTACGACCTACGAGCAGTACTTC.

This chain uses TRBV6-5 with TRBJ1-3; D not resolved. Between the trimmed V and J ends, which lost 5 bases and 0 bases, there was a span of 11 bases. The CDR3 length is 15 residues. Germline V CDR1 and CDR2: MNHEY, SVGAGI. CDR3 nucleotides: TGTGCCAGCAGTCCCTCCTTGTTCTCTGGAAACACCATATATTTT. Its translation: CASSPSLFSGNTIYF.

V is TRBV5-6 and J is TRBJ1-2; the D gene is possibly TRBD1 (6 bases). The CDR3 contains 14 residues. Germline V gene sequence: CDR1 SGHDT, CDR2 YYEEEE. V was shortened by 4 bases and J by 5 bases, with 15 bases between the two germline ends. Here the CDR3 reads CASSPIQGGYGYTF. The DNA of the CDR3 is TGTGCCAGCAGCCCTATACAGGGCGGATATGGCTACACCTTC.

The rearrangement links TRBV6-5 to TRBJ1-1, with 8 nucleotides matching TRBD1. V was clipped by 4 bases and J by 8 bases; unmatched bases: 3. CDR1 MNHEY and CDR2 SVGAGI come from the germline V gene. This CDR3 has 12 residues. CDR3 in amino acids: CASSSDRDEAFF. For the CDR3, the DNA is TGTGCCAGCAGTTCGGACAGGGACGAAGCTTTCTTT.

The chain combines TRBV28 with TRBJ1-2; D may be TRBD1 (6 bases). V lost 7 bases and J lost 7, with 28 bases in between. The germline V gene encodes CDR1 MDHEN and CDR2 SYDVKM. CDR3 size: 17 residues. The CDR3 DNA reads as TGTGCCAGCACCACTGGGGGGGCAGGGGACCACTTGGGTGGCTACACCTTC. This gives the protein CASTTGGAGDHLGGYTF.

The V call is TRBV28, the J call TRBJ2-2, with TRBD1 identical over 9 bases. CDR3 size: 16 residues. CDR1 is MDHEN and CDR2 is SYDVKM in the germline V gene. V lost 6 bases and J lost 5; bases outside the gene matches: 10. The CDR3 sequence is CASSSGTGLLTGELFF. Here the CDR3 DNA reads TGTGCCAGCAGCTCCGGGACAGGGCTACTTACCGGGGAGCTGTTTTTT.

Only a few counts were recorded for this clone. This rearrangement joins TRBV7-8 to TRBJ2-1, with D tentatively TRBD2 (6 bases). Between the trimmed V and J ends, which lost 6 bases and 0 bases, there was a span of 12 bases. In germline, CDR1 is SGHVS, CDR2 FQNEAQ. This CDR3 has 15 amino acids. The CDR3 reads CASSSREDSYNEQFF. CDR3 nucleotides: TGTGCCAGCAGTTCTAGGGAGGACTCCTACAATGAGCAGTTCTTC.

This chain links TRBV6-5 with TRBJ1-6; 7 bases are shared with TRBD1. The CDR3 consists of 12 residues. The V and J ends lost 5 bases and 14 bases, in that order; junction bases with no gene match: 6. In germline, CDR1 is MNHEY, CDR2 SVGAGI. CDR3 in DNA: TGTGCCAGCAGTCCCCTAGGGGGCACCCTCCACTTT. Amino acid sequence: CASSPLGGTLHF.

The chain couples TRBV7-6 to TRBJ2-2; D unclear. Trimming stripped 6 bases from V and 3 bases from J, with 8 bases between. The CDR3 loop spans 13 amino acids. Germline V CDR1 and CDR2: SGHVS, FNYEAQ. The CDR3 DNA is TGTGCCAGCAGTCGACTTTACACCGGGGAGCTGTTTTTT. Encoded protein: CASSRLYTGELFF.

The CDR3 loop is CASSVKADGGGDTEAFF. The CDR3 region has the DNA TGTGCCAGCAGCGTAAAGGCGGACGGAGGGGGGGACACTGAAGCTTTCTTT. This rearrangement joins TRBV9 to TRBJ1-1, with TRBD1 as a possible D gene (6 bases). The CDR3 extends over 17 amino acids. The germline V gene encodes CDR1 SGDLS and CDR2 YYNGEE. V was trimmed by 1 base and J by 3 bases, leaving 19 bases between them.

The chain employs TRBV19 and TRBJ2-2; 7 bases fit TRBD2. The CDR3 is made up of 16 amino acids. Germline lookup yields CDR1 LNHDA and CDR2 SQIVND (reference sequence). After removal of 1 base from V and 2 bases from J, the junction contained 4 bases not matched to a gene. Written as DNA, the CDR3 is TGTGCCAGTAGTATAGTGAGCGGGGTTAACACCGGGGAGCTGTTTTTT. Encoded protein: CASSIVSGVNTGELFF.

With respect to this clone: Within the sample, other DNA sequences also encode this same CDR3. The chain uses TRBV6-5 and TRBJ1-3, with D possibly being TRBD1 (5 bases). The CDR3 runs 15 residues. In germline, CDR1 is MNHEY, CDR2 SVGAGI. Trimming pared 3 bases from V and 3 bases from J, leaving 12 bases between. CDR3 nucleotides: TGTGCCAGCAGTTATGCCCAGGGTCATGGAAACACCATATATTTT. Its translation is CASSYAQGHGNTIYF.

The chain joins TRBV11-2 to TRBJ2-7; possible D gene TRBD1, 6 bases. The CDR3 sequence is 15 residues long. Germline CDR1 SGHAT, CDR2 FQNNGV. The germline V and J ends were trimmed by 6 bases and 0 bases, with 15 bases remaining between them. CDR3 in amino acids: CASRQEAGASYEQYF. In DNA, the CDR3 is TGTGCCAGCAGGCAAGAAGCAGGGGCCTCCTACGAGCAGTACTTC. Looking up the rest from reference TRBV11-2 and TRBJ2-7 gives the full variable domain: EAGVAQSPRYKIIEKRQSVAFWCNPISGHATLYWYQQILGQGPKLLIQFQNNGVVDDSQLPKDRFSAERLKGVDSTLKIQPAKLEDSAVYLCASRQEAGASYEQYFGPGTRLTVT.

CDR3 in DNA: TGTGCCAGCAGCTTAGGCCTGGGCAGGGCCGGAAACACCATATATTTT. Translation gives CASSLGLGRAGNTIYF. The J gene is TRBJ1-3, the V gene TRBV13; TRBD1 is a possible D gene (5 bases). The CDR3 contains 16 residues. Germline V CDR1 and CDR2: PRHDT, FYEKMQ (reference sequence). V was cut by 0 bases and J by 4 bases, with 13 bases left in between.

This CDR3 is CAISEGNPGEKLFF. Written as DNA, the CDR3 is TGTGCCATCAGTGAGGGGAACCCGGGGGAAAAACTGTTTTTT. The genes are TRBV10-3 and TRBJ1-4, with no clear D. V gave up 2 bases and J gave up 8 bases, with 12 bases separating them. The CDR3 totals 14 residues. Per the germline V gene, CDR1 is ENHRY and CDR2 is SYGVKD.

The rearrangement uses TRBV5-5 and TRBJ1-2, with TRBD1 as a possible D gene (6 bases). This CDR3 comprises 14 residues. Germline V CDR1 and CDR2: SGHKS, YYEKEE (reference sequence). V lost 3 bases, J lost 3 bases, and 12 bases lay in between. CDR3 in DNA: TGTGCCAGCAGCTCAGGGGATCCCCACTATGGCTACACCTTC. Translation: CASSSGDPHYGYTF. Complete variable domain (other parts from reference TRBV5-5 and TRBJ1-2): DAGVTQSPTHLIKTRGQQVTLRCSPISGHKSVSWYQQVLGQGPQFIFQYYEKEERGRGNFPDRFSARQFPNYSSELNVNALLLGDSALYLCASSSGDPHYGYTFGSGTRLTVV.

The chain carries TRBV9 and TRBJ1-1, with D maybe TRBD1 (5 bases). V lost 1 base, J lost 6 bases, and 10 bases lay in between. The CDR3 runs 13 residues. Germline values: CDR1 SGDLS, CDR2 YYNGEE. Here the CDR3 reads CASSVRGGAEAFF. The CDR3 DNA sequence: TGTGCCAGCAGCGTACGGGGGGGGGCTGAAGCTTTCTTT. The variable domain in full, with the rest retrieved from reference TRBV9 and TRBJ1-1, is DSGVTQTPKHLITATGQRVTLRCSPRSGDLSVYWYQQSLDQGLQFLIQYYNGEERAKGNILERFSAQQFPDLHSELNLSSLELGDSALYFCASSVRGGAEAFFGQGTRLTVV.

CDR3 amino acids: CASSQGGGRRDTGELFF. CDR3 coding DNA: TGTGCCAGCAGCCAAGGGGGGGGGCGGCGGGACACCGGGGAGCTGTTTTTT. The gene calls are TRBV4-2 and TRBJ2-2; D may be TRBD2 (7 bases). Germline V gene lookup returns CDR1 LGHNA and CDR2 YNFKEQ. CDR3 size: 17 residues. V dropped 1 base and J dropped 3 bases, with 15 bases sitting between them.

V usage is TRBV5-1 and J usage is TRBJ2-1; 8 bases agree with TRBD1. This CDR3 spans 15 amino acids. V lost 0 bases and J lost 6; bases outside the gene matches: 5. Germline V CDR1 and CDR2: SGHRS, YFSETQ. CDR3 DNA: TGCGCCAGCAGCTTGGGGGGACAGGATATCAATGAGCAGTTCTTC. Translation: CASSLGGQDINEQFF.

The V gene is TRBV4-1, the J gene TRBJ1-2; unclear D gene. CDR3 length: 15 amino acids. The ends were cut back, 4 bases at V and 4 bases at J, with 16 bases in the middle. The germline CDR1 and CDR2 sequences are MGHRA and YSYEKL. The CDR3 is CASSPLLGLGYGYTF. CDR3 bases: TGCGCCAGCAGCCCCTTGTTGGGCCTGGGCTATGGCTACACCTTC.

This clone has only a few counts. This chain uses TRBV27 with TRBJ2-1, with a tentative D call TRBD2 (5 bases). Germline loops: CDR1 MNHEY, CDR2 SMNVEV (reference sequence). Trimming cost V 4 bases and J 8 bases, with 12 bases left between them. The CDR3 runs 13 residues. CDR3 coding DNA: TGTGCCAGCAGTTGGACTTCTTACCATGAGCAGTTCTTC. Its protein product is CASSWTSYHEQFF.

In the case of this clone: The sample contains more than one DNA sequence encoding this CDR3. This rearrangement joins TRBV28 to TRBJ1-2; maybe TRBD1 (5 bases). The germline V gene encodes CDR1 MDHEN and CDR2 SYDVKM. V lost 6 bases and J 4 bases, leaving 15 bases between the germline ends. The CDR3 spans 14 residues. The CDR3 reads CASSPPEGTYGYTF. In DNA form, the CDR3 reads TGTGCCAGCAGCCCCCCGGAGGGGACCTATGGCTACACCTTC.